This paragraph reports one T cell receptor beta chain. Germline assignment: CDR1 LNHNV and CDR2 YYDKDF (reference sequence). The CDR3 has 13 residues. The data were taken from a study of blood T cell repertoires in COVID-19. TCRdb's copy holds only in-frame clones and misses some; the assay was immunoSEQ multiplex PCR. The sample holds over 60,000 clones, nearly 90% seen once. The sample taken for sequencing was peripheral blood. This TCR was sampled from a man at least 80 years old with acute or convalescent COVID-19. V usage is TRBV15 and J usage is TRBJ2-1; perhaps TRBD2 as D (5 bases). The CDR3 DNA is TGTGCAATAGATAGGAGCGGCTACAATGAGCAGTTCTTC. Its protein is CAIDRSGYNEQFF.